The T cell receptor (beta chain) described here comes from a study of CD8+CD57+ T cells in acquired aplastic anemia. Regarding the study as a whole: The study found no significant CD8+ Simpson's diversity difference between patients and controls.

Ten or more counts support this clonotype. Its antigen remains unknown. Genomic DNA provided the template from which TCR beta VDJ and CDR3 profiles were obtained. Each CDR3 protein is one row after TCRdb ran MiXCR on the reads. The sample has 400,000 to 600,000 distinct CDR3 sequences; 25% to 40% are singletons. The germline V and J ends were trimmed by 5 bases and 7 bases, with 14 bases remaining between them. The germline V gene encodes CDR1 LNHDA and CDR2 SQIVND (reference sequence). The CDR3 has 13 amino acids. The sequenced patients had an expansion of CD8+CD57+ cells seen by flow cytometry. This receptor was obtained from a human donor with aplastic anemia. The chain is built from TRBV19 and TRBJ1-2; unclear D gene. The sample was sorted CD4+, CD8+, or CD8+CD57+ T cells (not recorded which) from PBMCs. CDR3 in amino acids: CASSDRPDIGYTF. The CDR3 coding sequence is TGTGCCAGTAGTGACCGACCAGATATTGGCTACACCTTC.